The 30 T cell receptor beta chains presented below share a single source sample, sequenced in a study of STAT5B mutations in CD4+ large granular lymphocyte leukemia. This table comes from immunoSEQ multiplex PCR, and its TCRdb copy is limited to in-frame clones, with some not included. The table includes some 45,000 clones, 65% to 90% detected once. Sample: CD4+ T cells from blood buffy coats. These receptors were collected from a human donor in good health.

This chain connects TRBV5-1 to TRBJ2-3; 11 bases agree with TRBD2. The CDR3 loop spans 17 amino acids. Germline trimming cut 1 base from V and 4 bases from J; bases unmatched to any gene: 8. Germline CDR1 is SGHRS and CDR2 is YFSETQ. The CDR3 bases are TGCGCCAGCAGCTTGAAACTAGCGGGAGTTCGGGCAGATACGCAGTATTTT. Amino acid sequence: CASSLKLAGVRADTQYF.

The CDR3 here is CASSQPSGYEQYF. In DNA form, the CDR3 reads TGTGCCAGCTCCCAGCCGTCGGGGTACGAGCAGTACTTC. The chain links TRBV18 to TRBJ2-7; tentative D call: TRBD2 (5 bases). The CDR3 extends over 13 amino acids. Germline V lookup: CDR1 KGHSH, CDR2 LQKENI. V lost 6 bases and J lost 4, with 13 bases in between.

V is TRBV7-6 and J is TRBJ1-4; 8 bases fit TRBD1. With 5 bases clipped from V and 4 bases from J, the junction kept 6 bases outside the gene matches. The length of the CDR3 is 15 residues. The germline gives CDR1 SGHVS, CDR2 FNYEAQ. The CDR3 region is CASSIRTGSNEKLFF. DNA for the CDR3: TGTGCCAGCAGCATCCGGACAGGGAGTAATGAAAAACTGTTTTTT.

The V gene is TRBV5-4, the J gene TRBJ2-1; 12 bases align to TRBD2. The V gene end was trimmed by 1 base and the J gene end by 5 bases; junction bases not matched to a gene: 10. The CDR3 totals 18 residues. Germline V gene sequence: CDR1 SGHNT, CDR2 YYREEE (reference sequence). For the CDR3, the DNA is TGTGCCAGCAGCTTGCCTGATAGGCTAGCGGGAGGGGACAATGAGCAGTTCTTC. Protein product: CASSLPDRLAGGDNEQFF.

This clone appeared once. CDR3 residues: CASSRAGGDYGYTF. The CDR3 region has the DNA TGCGCCAGCAGCCGGGCAGGGGGCGACTATGGCTACACCTTC. This chain joins TRBV5-1 and TRBJ1-2; TRBD1 matches 8 bases. J gave up 3 bases and V 4 bases, and 5 bases lay outside the gene matches. This CDR3 is built from 14 residues. CDR1 is SGHRS and CDR2 is YFSETQ in the germline V gene.

The chain employs TRBV19 and TRBJ1-4; D is uncertain. The CDR3 consists of 12 residues. With 3 bases removed from V and 8 bases from J, the gap between germline ends came to 7 bases. Germline values: CDR1 LNHDA, CDR2 SQIVND (reference sequence). The CDR3 spells CASSMSYEKLFF. CDR3 DNA sequence: TGTGCCAGTAGTATGAGTTACGAAAAACTGTTTTTT. The full variable domain, rest sourced from reference TRBV19 and TRBJ1-4, is DGGITQSPKYLFRKEGQNVTLSCEQNLNHDAMYWYRQDPGQGLRLIYYSQIVNDFQKGDIAEGYSVSREKKESFPLTVTSAQKNPTAFYLCASSMSYEKLFFGSGTQLSVL.

The chain employs TRBV4-1 and TRBJ2-3; 12 bases are a match to TRBD2. The CDR3 loop spans 21 amino acids. Germline V gene data show CDR1 as MGHRA and CDR2 as YSYEKL. Unmatched junction bases numbered 20, after V lost 2 bases and J lost 5 bases. The CDR3: CASSQLSLLAGGPVRQDTQYF. The CDR3 nucleotides read TGCGCCAGCAGCCAATTGTCACTCCTAGCGGGAGGGCCGGTTCGACAAGATACGCAGTATTTT.

This CDR3 reads CASSKTGGVGTDTQYF. CDR3 coding DNA: TGTGCCAGCAGCAAAACAGGGGGGGTGGGCACAGATACGCAGTATTTT. The chain employs TRBV7-3 and TRBJ2-3, with a possible D match to TRBD1 (8 bases). Between the trimmed V and J ends, which lost 5 bases and 1 base, there was a span of 16 bases. The CDR3 covers 16 residues. In germline, CDR1 is SGHTA, CDR2 FQGTGA.

This chain uses TRBV5-5 with TRBJ2-7, with a possible D match to TRBD2 (6 bases). The V gene's germline CDR1 is SGHKS and CDR2 YYEKEE (reference sequence). Trimming removed 0 bases at V and 1 base at J, with 14 bases between. The CDR3 runs 16 residues. The CDR3 loop reads CASSLALASVSYEQYF. The CDR3 DNA follows: TGTGCCAGCAGCTTGGCGCTAGCGAGCGTTTCCTACGAGCAGTACTTC.

The rearrangement uses TRBV5-1 and TRBJ2-3; the match to TRBD2 covers 11 bases. This CDR3 spans 15 amino acids. V trimming: 5 bases; J trimming: 1 base; junction bases outside the gene matches: 3. Germline loops: CDR1 SGHRS, CDR2 YFSETQ. The CDR3 bases are TGCGCCAGCAGTAGCGGGAGGGGGGGCACAGATACGCAGTATTTT. This sequence encodes CASSSGRGGTDTQYF.

The chain joins TRBV5-1 to TRBJ2-1, with 11 bases matching TRBD2. Germline V gives CDR1 SGHRS, CDR2 YFSETQ. V lost 3 bases, J lost 4 bases, and 6 bases stayed unmatched. This CDR3 comprises 16 residues. CDR3 amino acids: CASSSLAGVVYNEQFF. The CDR3 nucleotides are TGCGCCAGCAGCTCACTAGCGGGAGTCGTTTACAATGAGCAGTTCTTC.

This rearrangement joins TRBV5-1 to TRBJ1-1; D ambiguous. Trimming took 0 bases from V and 3 from J, leaving 9 bases between them. The CDR3 consists of 14 residues. Germline CDR1 reads SGHRS; CDR2 reads YFSETQ. This CDR3 is CASSLGWEDTEAFF. For the CDR3, the DNA is TGCGCCAGCAGCTTGGGCTGGGAGGACACTGAAGCTTTCTTT.

This clone was counted between two and nine times. The chain carries TRBV2 and TRBJ2-7; 10 nucleotides match TRBD2. Germline CDR1 SNHLY, CDR2 FYNNEI. The CDR3 has 14 amino acids. The trim removed 6 bases at V and 5 bases at J, leaving 7 bases unmatched. CDR3 in DNA: TGTGCCAGCAGGGTCCTAGCGGGAGTCCACGAGCAGTACTTC. Amino acids: CASRVLAGVHEQYF. Full variable domain (missing parts from reference TRBV2 and TRBJ2-7): EPEVTQTPSHQVTQMGQEVILRCVPISNHLYFYWYRQILGQKVEFLVSFYNNEISEKSEIFDDQFSVERPDGSNFTLKIRSTKLEDSAMYFCASRVLAGVHEQYFGPGTRLTVT.

The rearrangement links TRBV18 to TRBJ2-3; D might be TRBD1 or TRBD2, each matching 6 bases. Germline V lookup: CDR1 KGHSH, CDR2 LQKENI. The CDR3 contains 15 residues. Deletions cut 6 bases from V and 3 bases from J, with 16 bases between. The CDR3 bases are TGTGCCAGCTCCCAGGGACACGGGAGTACAGATACGCAGTATTTT. The encoded protein is CASSQGHGSTDTQYF.

The chain couples TRBV2 to TRBJ1-2; weak D call: TRBD1 (6 bases). CDR1 SNHLY and CDR2 FYNNEI come from the germline V gene. The CDR3 is 10 amino acids. Trimming stripped 9 bases from V and 8 bases from J, with 10 bases between. The DNA for the CDR3 is TGTGCCAGTCACCAGGGGGGCTACACCTTC. This gives the protein CASHQGGYTF.

This chain uses TRBV21-1 with TRBJ2-7; the tabulated D call, TRBD2, remains unverified against the DNA. TRBV21-1 constitutes a pseudogene. There are 13 residues in the CDR3. In DNA, the CDR3 is TGTGCCAGCAGCGGGAGGTTCACCTACGAGCAGTACTTC. Translating it yields CASSGRFTYEQYF.

The chain joins TRBV28 to TRBJ1-2; 8 bases fit TRBD1. CDR1 and CDR2 from the germline V gene are MDHEN and SYDVKM. CDR3 length: 15 amino acids. Trimming cost V 6 bases and J 8 bases; bases outside gene matches: 14. The CDR3 region is CASSSGQASPIGYTF. The CDR3 nucleotides are TGTGCCAGCAGCTCGGGACAGGCCTCTCCTATCGGCTACACCTTC.

The CDR3 nucleotides are TGTGCCAGCAGCTCGGGACGGCTCTCTGGAAACACCATATATTTT. Protein sequence: CASSSGRLSGNTIYF. The chain recombines TRBV28 with TRBJ1-3; D is perhaps TRBD1 (5 bases). V lost 6 bases and J 0 bases, leaving 12 bases between the germline ends. CDR3 length: 15 amino acids. The V gene's germline CDR1 is MDHEN and CDR2 SYDVKM.

This sequence joins TRBV11-3 and TRBJ2-7; unclear D gene. Germline CDR1 reads SGHNT; CDR2 reads YENEEA. Trimming took off 0 bases at V and 2 bases at J, with 14 bases between the two ends. The CDR3 is 16 residues long. Here the CDR3 DNA reads TGTGCCAGCAGCTTAGATGCAGCCTGGCCTGCCTACGAGCAGTACTTC. Protein sequence: CASSLDAAWPAYEQYF.

This chain joins TRBV5-1 and TRBJ1-1; 11 positions match TRBD1. Germline lookup yields CDR1 SGHRS and CDR2 YFSETQ. With V trimmed by 4 bases and J by 6 bases, 8 bases remained unmatched. This CDR3 comprises 15 residues. CDR3 DNA: TGCGCCAGCAGCGCGACAGGACAGGGGGCTGCTGAAGCTTTCTTT. This translates into CASSATGQGAAEAFF.

The genes are TRBV6-1 and TRBJ1-2; 7 bases map to TRBD1. CDR3 size: 13 residues. Germline CDR1 and CDR2: MNHNS and SASEGT. After removal of 3 bases from V and 4 bases from J, the junction contained 2 bases not matched to a gene. The CDR3: CASSEGQTYGYTF. CDR3 DNA: TGTGCCAGCAGTGAGGGACAGACCTATGGCTACACCTTC.

V gene TRBV30 combines with J gene TRBJ2-3, with 8 bases identical to TRBD1. This CDR3 is built from 13 residues. The germline gives CDR1 GTSNPN, CDR2 SVGIG (reference sequence). The trim removed 3 bases at V and 4 bases at J, leaving 3 bases unmatched. CDR3 DNA: TGTGCCTGGAGGACACAGGGGGCAGATACGCAGTATTTT. Its translation is CAWRTQGADTQYF.

The V and J genes are TRBV6-5 and TRBJ1-5, with 7 bases fitting TRBD1. V gave up 6 bases and J gave up 6 bases; unmatched junction bases: 8. This CDR3 is built from 14 residues. The germline CDR1 and CDR2 sequences are MNHEY and SVGAGI. CDR3 sequence (DNA): TGTGCCAGCAGCCGAACAGGGGAAGGTCAGCCCCAGCATTTT. Translation gives CASSRTGEGQPQHF.

The chain recombines TRBV6-6 with TRBJ2-7; TRBD1 aligns across 8 bases. V was clipped by 5 bases and J by 2 bases; unmatched bases: 2. The CDR3 loop spans 13 amino acids. CDR1 is MNHNY and CDR2 is SVGAGI in the germline V gene (reference sequence). CDR3 sequence (DNA): TGTGCCAGCAGTCGGGGACAGGCCTACGAGCAGTACTTC. Translated: CASSRGQAYEQYF.

The chain couples TRBV27 to TRBJ2-1; 14 nucleotides align to TRBD2. Germline V gene lookup returns CDR1 MNHEY and CDR2 SMNVEV (reference sequence). The CDR3 consists of 16 residues. V lost 2 bases to trimming and J lost 8 bases; unmatched junction nucleotides: 5. CDR3 in amino acids: CASSLRGLAGVDEQFF. For the CDR3, the DNA is TGTGCCAGCAGTTTAAGGGGACTAGCGGGAGTAGATGAGCAGTTCTTC.

This chain connects TRBV10-3 to TRBJ1-2; perhaps TRBD1 as D (5 bases). This CDR3 is built from 15 residues. The V end lost 8 bases, the J end lost 4 bases, and 20 bases lay between the germline ends. Germline CDR1 is ENHRY and CDR2 is SYGVKD. CDR3: CAIWEGTPFVYGYTF. The CDR3, as DNA: TGTGCCATCTGGGAAGGGACGCCTTTCGTCTATGGCTACACCTTC.

The chain joins TRBV7-8 to TRBJ2-5, with D possibly TRBD2 on 6 matching bases. V shed 3 bases and J shed 3 bases, with 14 bases lying between them. The germline gives CDR1 SGHVS, CDR2 FQNEAQ. The CDR3 has 15 amino acids. This CDR3 is CASSFAIGGEETQYF. The CDR3 nucleotides are TGTGCCAGCAGCTTCGCCATCGGGGGTGAAGAGACCCAGTACTTC.

CDR3 region: CASSGTANYGYTF. The CDR3 coding sequence is TGTGCCAGCAGTGGGACAGCAAACTATGGCTACACCTTC. V is TRBV25-1 and J is TRBJ1-2; TRBD1 might be the D (6 bases). Trimming removed 4 bases at V and 2 bases at J, with 8 bases between. CDR3 length: 13 amino acids. Germline loops: CDR1 MGHDK, CDR2 SYGVNS.

This chain connects TRBV5-1 to TRBJ2-7, with D possibly TRBD2 on 6 matching bases. The length of the CDR3 is 13 residues. V shed 5 bases and J shed 4 bases, with 13 bases lying between them. CDR1 is SGHRS and CDR2 is YFSETQ in the germline V gene. The CDR3 DNA follows: TGCGCCAGCAGATTCGATCGGGGGTACGAGCAGTACTTC. Protein: CASRFDRGYEQYF.

The chain combines TRBV10-2 with TRBJ1-1, with D unresolved. The CDR3 covers 14 residues. Germline-derived CDR1 and CDR2 are WSHSY and SAAADI. Trimming removed 6 bases from V and 0 bases from J, with 11 bases in between. CDR3 DNA: TGCGCCAGCAGACTCACACGTCTGAACACTGAAGCTTTCTTT. This translates into CASRLTRLNTEAFF.